The entry below describes one T cell receptor beta chain. There is no known antigen for this receptor. Base-call qualities are not available, and no considerably larger clone is one nucleotide away. The receptor library was made with the immunoSEQ multiplex PCR assay. To provide template for TCR sequencing, every sample had RNA extracted and reverse transcribed into cDNA. SuperScript III was used to make first-strand cDNA, primed with a 2:1 mix of oligo-dT and random hexamers. A synthetic immune receptor repertoire was used to measure amplification bias, and any remaining bias was corrected computationally. In the original analysis: After raw reads were preprocessed to remove errors, the CDR3 was defined following IMGT conventions as running from the conserved cysteine to phenylalanine. To get clonality, Shannon entropy was normalized by log2 of the number of productive unique TCRs and the result was subtracted from 1. Whether each scalp clone was CD4 or CD8 was inferred by checking scalp TCRbeta sequences against the CD4 and CD8 repertoires from sorted blood. TCRdb re-hosts the immuneACCESS table, in-frame sequences only. Its copies lack some clones; in the studies checked, an unresolved V gene accounts for under half of them, and the cause for the rest is not known. From that table come the V and J calls and clone size; the DNA was used to work out D and trimming. The sample yields 100,000 to 150,000 clones; less than 75% were counted once. Around 30% of the sample goes to the ten largest clones.

The intended sense of this specimen's time point label: approximately 4 weeks on oral tofacitinib. Read against the paper, the sample's treatment or condition label means: oral pan-JAK inhibitor, 5-10 mg twice daily. Lesional scalp punch biopsies and peripheral blood were collected from alopecia areata patients. PBMCs were isolated by density centrifugation and stained for CD3, CD4 and CD8, after which CD4+ and CD8+ T cells were sorted on a FACSAria. These data are taken from a study of CD8+ T cells in alopecia areata (dated by TCRdb to the late 2010s). In the study overall: The treated patients took part in an open-label pilot trial in which moderate-to-severe alopecia areata was treated with oral tofacitinib at 5 to 10 mg twice daily. Scalp clonality was compared across normal scalp (n=4), patchy alopecia areata scalp (n=8), and alopecia totalis/universalis scalp (n=8). Patients on tofacitinib were biopsied at baseline and after 4 and 24 weeks of treatment, and several of the patients also had a later scalp biopsy. TCRbeta CDR3 regions were amplified by immunoSEQ multiplex PCR using 35 Vbeta forward and 13 Jbeta reverse primers. Disease severity in treated patients was measured with the SALT score, which quantifies the percentage of affected scalp surface area. Patients received tofacitinib for 6 to 18 months and were then followed off drug for 6 months to check for delayed response and recurrence. In both human patients and the C3H/HeJ mouse model, the study applied high-throughput TCRbeta sequencing to look at T cell clonal expansion in alopecia areata. Human TCRbeta sequencing covered scalp tissue and sorted CD4+ and CD8+ peripheral blood T cells from patchy and totalis/universalis alopecia areata patients and healthy controls. The RNA source kit depended on sample type: the PAXgene miRNA kit for fixed scalp, the miRNeasy kit for PBMCs, and the RNeasy kit for mouse skin.

General conclusions and limits of the study: Unlike mouse skin, where gammadelta T cells dominate, normal human skin contains resident alphabeta T cells that get sequenced too, which complicates analysis of the scalp TCR repertoire. Tofacitinib significantly decreased scalp clonality and the number of expanded CD8+ clones among the top 100 scalp clones. Because the treated cohort was small and had only one nonresponder, larger studies are needed to examine links between baseline CD8+ expansion and response. Shared TCR sequences between patients were less evident than in mice, which may be partly attributable to HLA diversity in the patient population. Lesional scalp, especially in alopecia totalis/universalis, showed higher clonality and more expanded CD8+ clones than normal scalp, suggesting antigenic drive. During tofacitinib treatment, many expanded lesional clones stuck around in both scalp and blood, and this persistence may partly explain why relapse happens after treatment is stopped.

The source is a human donor with alopecia areata. Sequences were derived from CD8+ T cells sorted from blood, sampled at week 4, from a patient treated with tofacitinib.

The DNA reads as follows: TGTGCCAGCAGCTTAGACAGGGGACGGAGAAGCTCCTACGAGCAGTACTTC. The encoded protein is CASSLDRGRRSSYEQYF. The sequence is built from TRBV13 and TRBJ2-7; TRBD1 fits 7 bases in the junction. Via the germline V gene (reference sequence), CDR1 is PRHDT and CDR2 FYEKMQ. Germline trimming amounts to 1 base on V and 0 bases on J, with 9 as the count of junction bases outside the gene matches. The CDR3 runs 17 amino acids, cysteine and phenylalanine included. This entry keeps only the CDR3 DNA: 51 bases, framed from base 1.